The 20 T cell receptor beta chains given below trace back to one sample, sequenced in a study of naive and memory T cell subsets. TCR cDNA received a 3' ligated oligonucleotide that carried a UMI. Four PCR rounds used nested alpha and beta constant region primers plus the SP2 primer. TCRdb recomputed calls from the 5' RACE reads with MiXCR, one row per CDR3 protein. In the table there are tens of thousands of distinct CDR3 sequences, around 7.7% of which are singletons. The source of these receptors is a male donor in good health.

This clonotype was detected only a few times. The chain couples TRBV6-1 to TRBJ2-2; D perhaps matches TRBD1 (6 bases). This CDR3 comprises 14 residues. The germline V gene encodes CDR1 MNHNS and CDR2 SASEGT. Trimming stripped 6 bases from V and 3 bases from J, with 11 bases between. In nucleotides, the CDR3 is TGTGCCAGCAGCTCAGGGGCGGACACCGGGGAGCTGTTTTTT. It specifies CASSSGADTGELFF.

This clonotype was detected a few times. The gene calls are TRBV5-6 and TRBJ1-6, with D possibly matching TRBD1 (5 bases). V lost 2 bases and J lost 8, with 11 bases in between. The CDR3 has 14 residues. Germline V gene lookup returns CDR1 SGHDT and CDR2 YYEEEE. The CDR3 nucleotides are TGTGCCAGCAGCTTTCGGCAGGGAGATTCACCCCTCCACTTT. Translated, it gives CASSFRQGDSPLHF.

This clonotype appeared many times. V usage is TRBV6-6 and J usage is TRBJ1-2, with TRBD1 identical over 8 bases. Germline CDR1 reads MNHNY; CDR2 reads SVGAGI (reference sequence). The J segment lost 4 bases and the V segment lost 6 bases, leaving 7 bases of the junction unmatched. The CDR3 has 14 amino acids. The chain's CDR3 is CASSHTGQGYGYTF. DNA of the CDR3: TGTGCCAGCAGCCATACCGGACAGGGCTATGGCTACACCTTC.

This clonotype came up many times. V gene TRBV2 combines with J gene TRBJ2-7; D is perhaps TRBD2 (5 bases). This CDR3 is built from 14 residues. CDR1 SNHLY and CDR2 FYNNEI come from the germline V gene. Trimming stripped 7 bases from V and 5 bases from J, with 18 bases between. The CDR3 loop is CASIPMEVFDEQYF. CDR3 bases: TGTGCCAGCATCCCAATGGAGGTCTTCGACGAGCAGTACTTC.

This clonotype appeared a few times. The CDR3 loop reads CASSTSDGSSYEQYF. The DNA of the CDR3 is TGTGCCAGCAGTACCTCGGACGGAAGCTCCTACGAGCAGTACTTC. The chain is built from TRBV6-5 and TRBJ2-7, with D unclear. The CDR3 has 15 residues. The V and J ends lost 5 bases and 0 bases respectively, with 14 bases between them. Germline V gene data show CDR1 as MNHEY and CDR2 as SVGAGI.

This clonotype was detected ten times or more. The genes are TRBV29-1 and TRBJ1-1, with unresolved D. With 2 bases removed from V and 1 base from J, the gap between germline ends came to 8 bases. Germline V CDR1 and CDR2: SQVTM, ANQGSEA. The CDR3 covers 13 residues. CDR3 loop: CSVELGQNTEAFF. The DNA of the CDR3 is TGCAGCGTTGAACTTGGGCAGAACACTGAAGCTTTCTTT.

The chain has TRBV29-1 and TRBJ2-1, with 10 bases that match TRBD2. This CDR3 spans 16 amino acids. Trimming at V came to 3 bases and at J to 7 bases, leaving 12 bases not matched to a gene. Per germline, CDR1 SQVTM and CDR2 ANQGSEA. CDR3 residues: CSVEVPPSGRTNEQFF. Written as DNA, the CDR3 is TGCAGCGTTGAGGTCCCCCCTAGCGGGAGAACGAATGAGCAGTTCTTC.

This clonotype has at least ten counts. This sequence joins TRBV12-3 or TRBV12-4 and TRBJ2-7; D may correspond to TRBD1 or TRBD2 (5 bases each). The CDR3 totals 15 residues. Trimming pared 3 bases from V and 2 bases from J, leaving 14 bases between. DNA for the CDR3: TGTGCCAGCAGTTTGATGGGGGTGAGTCCCTACGAGCAGTACTTC. As protein: CASSLMGVSPYEQYF.

This clonotype was found a few times. The chain recombines TRBV18 with TRBJ2-1, with a weak D call TRBD2 (6 bases). The CDR3 runs 14 residues. The V end lost 3 bases, the J end lost 7 bases, and 13 bases lay between the germline ends. Germline V CDR1 and CDR2: KGHSH, LQKENI. In DNA form, the CDR3 reads TGTGCCAGCTCACCCGGCCTAGCGTTTAATGAGCAGTTCTTC. It translates to CASSPGLAFNEQFF.

This sequence joins TRBV15 and TRBJ2-1, with D possibly TRBD2 on 5 matching bases. CDR1 LNHNV and CDR2 YYDKDF come from the germline V gene (reference sequence). The V end lost 0 bases, the J end lost 10 bases, and 10 bases lay between the germline ends. The CDR3 is 13 amino acids. CDR3 loop: CATSRDLQREQFF. The CDR3 nucleotides read TGTGCCACCAGCAGAGATCTGCAGCGGGAGCAGTTCTTC.

The chain recombines TRBV15 with TRBJ2-7, with D perhaps matching TRBD2 (5 bases). Germline V lookup: CDR1 LNHNV, CDR2 YYDKDF (reference sequence). This CDR3 spans 14 amino acids. Deletions cut 4 bases from V and 0 bases from J, with 10 bases between. CDR3 in amino acids: CATSIKADSYEQYF. The DNA of the CDR3 is TGTGCCACCAGCATTAAAGCGGACTCCTACGAGCAGTACTTC.

There are many counts of this clonotype. The chain is built from TRBV20-1 and TRBJ1-1; the D gene is possibly TRBD1 (5 bases). The V and J ends lost 0 bases and 5 bases respectively, with 16 bases between them. This CDR3 region has 15 residues. Germline values: CDR1 DFQATT, CDR2 SNEGSKA (reference sequence). The CDR3 DNA reads TGCAGTGCTAGAGATCGCAGAGGGACGGGGACTGAAGCTTTCTTT. Its protein product is CSARDRRGTGTEAFF.

The J gene is TRBJ1-4, the V gene TRBV6-6; 7 bases agree with TRBD1. With V trimmed by 2 bases and J by 6 bases, 6 bases remained unmatched. Germline V gives CDR1 MNHNY, CDR2 SVGAGI (reference sequence). This CDR3 contains 15 residues. Here the CDR3 DNA reads TGTGCCAGCAGTTACCCCGGGACAGCCCATGAAAAACTGTTTTTT. This codes for CASSYPGTAHEKLFF.

The J gene is TRBJ1-1, the V gene TRBV18; a possible D gene is TRBD1 (6 bases). V was pared by 5 bases and J by 8 bases, with 30 bases between. Germline V CDR1 and CDR2: KGHSH, LQKENI. The CDR3 runs 18 residues. The CDR3 is CASSEGGIGGLATREAFF. The DNA of the CDR3 is TGTGCCAGCTCAGAGGGGGGGATTGGAGGTTTGGCCACCCGGGAAGCTTTCTTT.

This clonotype appeared many times. CDR3 nucleotides: TGTGCCAGCACCACCTGGGGCATAAGTGAAAAACTGTTTTTT. As protein: CASTTWGISEKLFF. The genes are TRBV12-3 or TRBV12-4 and TRBJ1-4; D perhaps matches TRBD1 (5 bases). V lost 7 bases and J 7 bases, leaving 16 bases between the germline ends. The CDR3 is made up of 14 amino acids.

This sequence joins TRBV18 and TRBJ1-4, with D possibly matching TRBD1 (6 bases). V lost 6 bases to trimming and J lost 3 bases, with 14 bases between them. The germline gives CDR1 KGHSH, CDR2 LQKENI. This CDR3 has 15 residues. This CDR3 reads CASSPNRASNEKLFF. In DNA form, the CDR3 reads TGTGCCAGCTCGCCTAACAGGGCCTCTAATGAAAAACTGTTTTTT.

V usage is TRBV7-2 and J usage is TRBJ2-2; 12 nucleotides line up with TRBD2. V lost 2 bases, J lost 7 bases, and 5 bases stayed unmatched. CDR3 size: 16 residues. Germline V gene lookup returns CDR1 SGHTA and CDR2 FQGNSA. This CDR3 reads CASSLLAGGPGGELFF. The CDR3 bases are TGTGCCAGCAGCTTACTAGCGGGAGGGCCGGGCGGGGAGCTGTTTTTT.

This clonotype was seen repeatedly, ten times or more. V usage is TRBV29-1 and J usage is TRBJ1-2; a possible D gene is TRBD1 (5 bases). V lost 7 bases and J 2 bases, leaving 11 bases between the germline ends. The CDR3 extends over 12 amino acids. Germline V gene sequence: CDR1 SQVTM, CDR2 ANQGSEA. CDR3 nucleotide sequence: TGCAGCGCGACACAGGAGAACTATGGCTACACCTTC. This translates into CSATQENYGYTF. The variable domain in full, completed from reference TRBV29-1 and TRBJ1-2, reads SAVISQKPSRDICQRGTSLTIQCQVDSQVTMMFWYRQQPGQSLTLIATANQGSEATYESGFVIDKFPISRPNLTFSTLTVSNMSPEDSSIYLCSATQENYGYTFGSGTRLTVV.

This clonotype was seen only a few times. The chain is built from TRBV6-2 or TRBV6-3 and TRBJ2-3, with D hard to call. Trimming shortened V by 3 bases and J by 3 bases, and 7 bases separated the two germline ends. The length of the CDR3 is 13 residues. Germline loops: CDR1 MNHEY, CDR2 SVGEGT. The CDR3 spells CASSYRNTDTQYF. In DNA, the CDR3 is TGTGCCAGCAGTTATAGAAATACAGATACGCAGTATTTT.

This clonotype was counted ten times or more. The chain uses TRBV29-1 and TRBJ1-2; D not resolved. The CDR3 consists of 13 residues. V was clipped by 7 bases and J by 3 bases, with 15 bases between them. Per germline, CDR1 SQVTM and CDR2 ANQGSEA. Here the CDR3 DNA reads TGCAGCGCTGAGAAGGCGGAGGACTATGGCTACACCTTC. Its translation: CSAEKAEDYGYTF. Drawing the rest from reference TRBV29-1 and TRBJ1-2, the complete variable domain is SAVISQKPSRDICQRGTSLTIQCQVDSQVTMMFWYRQQPGQSLTLIATANQGSEATYESGFVIDKFPISRPNLTFSTLTVSNMSPEDSSIYLCSAEKAEDYGYTFGSGTRLTVV.